This T cell receptor (beta chain) was observed in a study of shared clonotypes between healthy human individuals. Study observations and caveats: Limited genetic and exposure-history diversity came from having few donors.

Concerning this clone itself: Its specificity is unknown.

The unsorted samples took roughly 100 million PBMCs to get genomic DNA. Original data processing: ImmunoSEQ junction-only sequences lacked quality scores, so their filtering differed. TCRdb's copy holds only in-frame clones and misses some; the assay was immunoSEQ multiplex PCR. V, J and clone size derive from that table, while D and trimming were established from the DNA sequence. The repertoire holds around 530,000 clones, with roughly four fifths as singletons. CDR3 length: 14 amino acids. The V and J ends lost 5 bases and 7 bases, in that order; junction bases with no gene match: 6. CDR1 and CDR2 from the germline V gene are SGHAT and FQNNGV.

This rearrangement joins TRBV11-2 to TRBJ2-3; TRBD1 aligns across 10 bases. The origin of this receptor is a woman in her forties in good health. Some clones in this sample may be carry-over from other donors' samples. Sample: PBMCs. This CDR3 reads CASSTTGGGYTQYF. The DNA for the CDR3 is TGTGCCAGCAGCACGACAGGGGGCGGATATACGCAGTATTTT.